This T cell receptor (beta chain) was recorded in a study of human T cells and chemical hapten exposure. Many counts were recorded for this clonotype. The antigen is not known. Time point here: pre-sensitization, week 0. Treatment given: therapeutic diphenylcyclopropenone sensitization with weekly scalp DPC. Every patch test was put on after a blood sample was taken. V was clipped by 2 bases and J by 5 bases, with 7 bases between them. CDR3 length: 13 residues. Germline lookup yields CDR1 MNHEY and CDR2 SVGEGT. Within the library, unique molecular identifiers were attached to each individual cDNA molecule. TCRdb reprocessed the RACE reads via MiXCR and lists one record per CDR3 protein. The sample yields about 120,000 distinct CDR3 sequences, 13% seen once. Study-level points and caveats: With alopecia, donors may have immune responses unlike healthy people's.

The sample consisted of whole blood, taken in connection with sensitization to the hapten diphenylcyclopropenone (DPC). The rearrangement joins TRBV6-2 or TRBV6-3 to TRBJ2-1; D ambiguous. This receptor was identified in a woman between 18 and 29 years old with alopecia areata. Some clones in this sample may be carry-over from other donors' samples. The CDR3 bases are TGTGCCAGCAGTTACAGGGAACACAATGAGCAGTTCTTC. As protein: CASSYREHNEQFF.